This is a list of T cell receptor beta chains from one sample in a study of blood T cell repertoires in COVID-19. Clones were sequenced by immunoSEQ multiplex PCR, and TCRdb holds only the in-frame ones, with some missing. Altogether about 46,000 clones are present, around 87% being singletons, with the ten largest covering about 16%. Sample: peripheral blood. These receptors all come from a human donor in a cohort sampled during active COVID-19. Each CDR3 is given with its conserved first and last residue. D genes are given only for firm matches. Expanded clones are given a class, and other clones once, few, many or no size at all.

V	size	D	J	CDR3	DNA
TRBV6-2/TRBV6-3	once	-	TRBJ2-7	CASSRNQGSIPYEQYF	TGTGCCAGCAGTAGGAATCAGGGAAGCATTCCCTACGAGCAGTACTTC
TRBV11-2	-	TRBD2	TRBJ2-1	CASSWVGTSSLSSYNEQFF	TGTGCCAGCAGCTGGGTCGGGACTAGCAGCCTTAGCTCCTACAATGAGCAGTTCTTC
TRBV6-5	-	-	TRBJ2-5	CASSHTVGGETQYF	TGTGCCAGCAGTCACACAGTGGGGGGAGAGACCCAGTACTTC
TRBV7-9	few	TRBD1	TRBJ2-7	CASSSGLAGQGDEQYF	TGTGCCAGCAGCTCTGGCTTGGCGGGACAGGGTGACGAGCAGTACTTC
TRBV27	-	TRBD1	TRBJ2-7	CASSVDRVFGEQYF	TGTGCCAGCAGTGTAGACAGGGTTTTTGGCGAGCAGTACTTC
TRBV7-2	once	TRBD2	TRBJ2-7	CASSLRISGRYEQYF	TGTGCCAGCAGCTTAAGGATTAGCGGGAGGTACGAGCAGTACTTC
TRBV28	-	TRBD1	TRBJ1-4	CASTPRGYEKLFF	TGTGCCAGCACCCCCAGGGGGTATGAAAAACTGTTTTTT
TRBV12-5	-	TRBD1	TRBJ1-1	CASGLVLDRGVNTEAFF	TGTGCTAGTGGTTTGGTGCTAGACAGGGGGGTGAACACTGAAGCTTTCTTT
TRBV6-5	-	-	TRBJ2-6	CASSFGGANVLTF	TGTGCCAGCAGTTTTGGCGGGGCCAACGTCCTGACTTTC
TRBV4-1	-	-	TRBJ2-5	CASSQTRGETQYF	TGCGCCAGCAGCCAGACCAGGGGTGAGACCCAGTACTTC
TRBV2	-	-	TRBJ2-7	CASSDIGGAGEQYF	TGTGCCAGCAGTGATATTGGAGGGGCGGGGGAGCAGTACTTC
TRBV6-2/TRBV6-3	once	TRBD2	TRBJ2-1	CASSPAGGGGNEQFF	TGTGCCAGCAGCCCGGCGGGCGGGGGTGGGAATGAGCAGTTCTTC
TRBV7-2	-	TRBD2	TRBJ2-7	CASSLNPGPGLAGSHEQYF	TGTGCCAGCAGCCTAAATCCCGGCCCGGGACTAGCGGGGTCCCACGAGCAGTACTTC
TRBV5-4	-	-	TRBJ2-5	CASSLQEPPETQYF	TGTGCCAGCAGCTTACAGGAGCCACCGGAGACCCAGTACTTC
TRBV7-9	-	-	TRBJ1-4	CASTTKSTNEKLFF	TGTGCCAGCACTACTAAGTCAACTAATGAAAAACTGTTTTTT
TRBV10-2	-	-	TRBJ1-4	CASSPGGFSEKLFF	TGCGCCAGCAGTCCTGGAGGGTTTAGTGAAAAACTGTTTTTT
TRBV28	-	-	TRBJ2-7	CAVSGGLRYEQYF	TGTGCCGTGTCTGGGGGACTGCGGTACGAGCAGTACTTC
TRBV6-6	-	-	TRBJ1-2	CASSYGNRENYGYTF	TGTGCCAGCAGTTACGGCAACAGGGAAAACTATGGCTACACCTTC
TRBV20-1	-	-	TRBJ2-1	CSARGNNEQFF	TGCAGTGCTAGAGGTAACAATGAGCAGTTCTTC
TRBV5-6	few	TRBD1	TRBJ2-7	CASSPGTDLYEQYF	TGTGCCAGCAGCCCCGGGACAGACCTTTACGAGCAGTACTTC
TRBV18	-	-	TRBJ1-2	CASSSLHANYGYTF	TGTGCCAGCTCATCACTACATGCTAACTATGGCTACACCTTC
TRBV12-3/TRBV12-4	once	TRBD1	TRBJ1-2	CASTGTGFHGYTF	TGTGCCAGCACCGGGACAGGGTTCCATGGCTACACCTTC
TRBV5-1	-	-	TRBJ2-5	CASSLLLAASQETQYF	TGCGCCAGCAGCTTGTTGTTGGCGGCGAGCCAAGAGACCCAGTACTTC
TRBV10-3	-	TRBD1	TRBJ2-7	CAIRNAAGQGNEQYF	TGTGCCATCCGGAATGCTGCGGGACAGGGGAACGAGCAGTACTTC
TRBV6-1	-	TRBD2	TRBJ2-1	CASSDSSGSYNEQFF	TGTGCCAGCAGTGATTCTAGCGGGAGCTACAATGAGCAGTTCTTC
TRBV9	-	TRBD2	TRBJ2-7	CASSVAGTIPYEQYF	TGTGCCAGCAGCGTAGCTGGGACTATCCCCTACGAGCAGTACTTC
TRBV19	many	TRBD1	TRBJ1-5	CASTRDRDQPQHF	TGTGCCAGTACCCGGGACAGGGATCAGCCCCAGCATTTT
TRBV6-1	-	-	TRBJ1-3	CASSEATGGHSGNTIYF	TGTGCCAGCAGTGAAGCGACAGGCGGACACTCTGGAAACACCATATATTTT
TRBV4-2	-	-	TRBJ1-5	CASSQSGVQPQHF	TGTGCCAGCAGCCAGAGCGGGGTTCAGCCCCAGCATTTT
TRBV12-3/TRBV12-4	-	-	TRBJ2-7	CASSDRFEQYF	TGTGCCAGCAGTGACAGATTCGAGCAGTACTTC
TRBV5-6	-	TRBD1	TRBJ1-3	CASSLGTGGNTIYF	TGTGCCAGCAGCTTGGGGACAGGGGGAAACACCATATATTTT
TRBV6-5	-	TRBD1	TRBJ1-2	CASRLQGQAFGGYTF	TGTGCCAGCAGACTTCAGGGACAGGCTTTTGGGGGCTACACCTTC
TRBV6-5	-	-	TRBJ2-3	CATSPTDTQYF	TGTGCCACCTCCCCGACAGATACGCAGTATTTT
TRBV7-6	-	-	TRBJ2-1	CASSLGLAYNEQFF	TGTGCCAGCAGCTTAGGGCTAGCCTACAATGAGCAGTTCTTC
TRBV9	-	-	TRBJ2-7	CASSGEWAHEQYF	TGTGCCAGCAGCGGAGAGTGGGCGCACGAGCAGTACTTC
TRBV9	-	TRBD2	TRBJ2-2	CASSVGPGLAGAANTGELFF	TGTGCCAGCAGCGTAGGGCCGGGACTAGCGGGGGCCGCGAACACCGGGGAGCTGTTTTTT
TRBV27	-	TRBD1	TRBJ1-6	CASSILTGGNSPLHF	TGTGCCAGCAGTATTCTTACAGGGGGAAATTCACCCCTCCACTTT
TRBV6-5	-	TRBD1	TRBJ2-1	CASSGTGEHNEQFF	TGTGCCAGCAGCGGGACAGGGGAACACAATGAGCAGTTCTTC
TRBV10-1	-	-	TRBJ2-3	CASSEAAATDTQYF	TGCGCCAGCAGTGAGGCGGCAGCCACAGATACGCAGTATTTT
TRBV9	-	TRBD1	TRBJ2-7	CASSPRTGPYEQYF	TGTGCCAGCAGCCCCCGGACAGGGCCATACGAGCAGTACTTC
TRBV6-5	-	TRBD2	TRBJ2-3	CASLLAGDADTQYF	TGTGCCAGCTTGCTAGCGGGAGATGCAGATACGCAGTATTTT
TRBV28	-	TRBD1	TRBJ2-5	CASSPRQGLGETQYF	TGTGCCAGCAGTCCCAGACAGGGGTTAGGAGAGACCCAGTACTTC
TRBV7-9	-	-	TRBJ1-5	CASSQDTDNQPQHF	TGTGCCAGCAGTCAGGACACCGATAATCAGCCCCAGCATTTT
TRBV12-3/TRBV12-4	large	-	TRBJ2-7	CASSLRLAYEQYF	TGTGCCAGCAGTTTAAGGCTAGCGTACGAGCAGTACTTC
TRBV30	-	-	TRBJ2-5	CAWSISPGETQYF	TGTGCCTGGAGTATAAGTCCAGGGGAGACCCAGTACTTC
TRBV6-4	-	TRBD2	TRBJ2-1	CASETSEHYNEQFF	TGTGCCAGCGAGACTAGCGAACACTACAATGAGCAGTTCTTC
TRBV12-3/TRBV12-4	-	-	TRBJ2-7	CASSLAQLYEQYF	TGTGCCAGCAGTTTAGCGCAACTGTACGAGCAGTACTTC
TRBV14	-	-	TRBJ2-7	CASSPQKITTGPPSYEQYF	TGTGCCAGCAGCCCGCAGAAAATAACGACAGGTCCACCGTCCTACGAGCAGTACTTC